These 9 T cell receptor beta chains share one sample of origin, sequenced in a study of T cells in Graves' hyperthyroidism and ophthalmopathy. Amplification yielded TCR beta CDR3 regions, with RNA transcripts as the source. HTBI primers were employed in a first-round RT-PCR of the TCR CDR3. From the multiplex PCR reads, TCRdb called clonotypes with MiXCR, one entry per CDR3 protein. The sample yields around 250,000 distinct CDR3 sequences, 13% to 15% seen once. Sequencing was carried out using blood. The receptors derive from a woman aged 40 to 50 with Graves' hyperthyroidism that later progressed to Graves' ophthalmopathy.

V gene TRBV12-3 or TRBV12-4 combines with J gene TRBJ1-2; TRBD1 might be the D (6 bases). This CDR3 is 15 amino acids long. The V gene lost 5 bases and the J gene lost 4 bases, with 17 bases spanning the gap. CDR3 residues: CASSKGDRMPYGYTF. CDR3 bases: TGTGCCAGCAGTAAGGGGGATCGTATGCCCTATGGCTACACCTTC.

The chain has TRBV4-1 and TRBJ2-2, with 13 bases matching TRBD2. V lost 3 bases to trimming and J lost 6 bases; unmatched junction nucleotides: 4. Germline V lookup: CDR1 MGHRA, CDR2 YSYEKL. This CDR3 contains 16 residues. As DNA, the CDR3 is TGCGCCAGCAGCCATGGAGGACTAGCGGGAGCCGGGGAGCTGTTTTTT. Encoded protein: CASSHGGLAGAGELFF.

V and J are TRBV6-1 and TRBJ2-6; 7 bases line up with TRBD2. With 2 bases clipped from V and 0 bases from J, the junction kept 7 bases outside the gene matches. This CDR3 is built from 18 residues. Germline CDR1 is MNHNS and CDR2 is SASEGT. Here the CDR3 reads CASSEREGTYSGANVLTF. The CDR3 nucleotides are TGTGCCAGCAGTGAAAGGGAGGGGACCTACTCTGGGGCCAACGTCCTGACTTTC.

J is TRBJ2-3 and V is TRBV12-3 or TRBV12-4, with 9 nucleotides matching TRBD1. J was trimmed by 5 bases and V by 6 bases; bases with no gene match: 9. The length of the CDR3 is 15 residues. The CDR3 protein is CASRGGTGWEDTQYF. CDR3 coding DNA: TGTGCCAGCAGGGGCGGGACAGGGTGGGAAGATACGCAGTATTTT.

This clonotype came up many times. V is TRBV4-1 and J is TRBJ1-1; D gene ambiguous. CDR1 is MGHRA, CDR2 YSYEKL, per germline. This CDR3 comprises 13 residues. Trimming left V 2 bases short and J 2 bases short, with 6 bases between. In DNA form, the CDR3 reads TGCGCCAGCAGCCAACTGGTTAACACTGAAGCTTTCTTT. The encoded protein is CASSQLVNTEAFF.

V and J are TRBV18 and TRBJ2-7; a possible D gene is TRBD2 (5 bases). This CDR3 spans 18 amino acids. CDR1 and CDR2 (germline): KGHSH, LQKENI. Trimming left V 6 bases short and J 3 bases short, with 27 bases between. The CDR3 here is CASSQRGGGLSNSYEQYF. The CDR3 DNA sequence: TGTGCCAGCTCCCAGAGAGGAGGCGGGTTGAGTAACAGCTACGAGCAGTACTTC.

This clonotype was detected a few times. The CDR3 protein is CASSPRLAGGGYNEQFF. CDR3 nucleotides: TGTGCCAGCAGCCCGCGACTAGCGGGAGGTGGTTACAATGAGCAGTTCTTC. V is TRBV9 and J is TRBJ2-1; 13 bases fit TRBD2. The CDR3 consists of 17 residues. V dropped 4 bases and J dropped 4; count of bases not matched to a gene: 8. The germline V gene has CDR1 SGDLS and CDR2 YYNGEE. The whole variable domain, remainder taken from reference TRBV9 and TRBJ2-1, is DSGVTQTPKHLITATGQRVTLRCSPRSGDLSVYWYQQSLDQGLQFLIQYYNGEERAKGNILERFSAQQFPDLHSELNLSSLELGDSALYFCASSPRLAGGGYNEQFFGPGTRLTVL.

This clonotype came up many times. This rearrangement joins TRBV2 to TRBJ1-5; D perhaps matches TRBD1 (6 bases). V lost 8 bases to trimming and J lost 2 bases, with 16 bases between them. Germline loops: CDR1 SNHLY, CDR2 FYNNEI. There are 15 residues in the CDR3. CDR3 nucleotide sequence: TGTGCCAGCCATCCCCCGGGGGCTGGCAATCAGCCCCAGCATTTT. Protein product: CASHPPGAGNQPQHF.

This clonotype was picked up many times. The CDR3 DNA reads as TGTGCCGCTCGGACGTCCTATTCACCCCTCCACTTT. This encodes CAARTSYSPLHF. J is TRBJ1-6 and V is TRBV27; D is undetermined. CDR3 size: 12 residues. Germline CDR1 reads MNHEY; CDR2 reads SMNVEV (reference sequence). Trimming cost V 11 bases and J 8 bases, with 13 bases left between them.